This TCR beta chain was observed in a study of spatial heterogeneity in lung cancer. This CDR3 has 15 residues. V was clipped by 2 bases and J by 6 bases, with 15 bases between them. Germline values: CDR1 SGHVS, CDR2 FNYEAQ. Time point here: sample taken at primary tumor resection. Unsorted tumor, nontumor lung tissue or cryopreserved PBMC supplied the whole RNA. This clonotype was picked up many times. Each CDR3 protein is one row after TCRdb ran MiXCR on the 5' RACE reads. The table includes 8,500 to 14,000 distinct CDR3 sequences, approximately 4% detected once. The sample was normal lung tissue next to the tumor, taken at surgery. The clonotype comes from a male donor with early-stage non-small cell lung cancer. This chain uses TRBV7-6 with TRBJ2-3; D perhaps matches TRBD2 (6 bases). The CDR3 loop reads CASSLYGSSSDTQYF. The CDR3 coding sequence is TGTGCCAGCAGCTTATACGGGAGCAGTTCCGATACGCAGTATTTT.